This entry concerns a single T cell receptor (beta chain). Its antigen is as yet unknown. The junction had 3 bases not matched to a gene; V was cut back by 0 bases and J by 1 base. The CDR3 loop spans 16 amino acids. CDR1 and CDR2 (germline): SGDLS, YYNGEE. The sample originates from a study of identical twins. One entry per CDR3 protein results from TCRdb running MiXCR on the 5' RACE reads. The sample has roughly 1.6 million distinct CDR3 sequences, 32% seen once. Study-wide points: Insertions ran lower in abundant cord blood beta clonotypes, though not in memory repertoires.

The chain combines TRBV9 with TRBJ2-4, with TRBD2 matching over 8 bases. Sequenced input: cord blood. The clonotype comes from a newborn girl in good health. This chain's CDR3 is CASSVGREEAKNIQYF. CDR3 DNA sequence: TGTGCCAGCAGCGTAGGGCGGGAGGAGGCCAAAAACATTCAGTACTTC.